This T cell receptor (beta chain) was found in a study of CD4 and CD8 cells across lung adenocarcinoma regions (dated by TCRdb to the late 2010s). A note on the overall study: Intratumor heterogeneity of the T cell receptor repertoire was examined by comparing tumor centers with tumor margins.

Patients with localized lung adenocarcinoma, a subtype of non-small cell lung cancer, were used as donors. The samples were taken from the centers of localized lung adenocarcinomas. CD4+ T cells from tumor tissue were profiled separately from CD8+ T cells for TCR repertoire analysis. The method was PCR. The instrument was a HiSeq X Ten. TCRdb ran its own pipeline on the public reads, namely fastp trimming at Q25 and MiXCR clone calling, and kept in-frame beta chains. For every CDR3 protein sequence, its rows merge into one entry that carries the most common genes and DNA. In all, the sample holds around 11,000 distinct CDR3 sequences, and 53% of those were seen once. The top ten clones comprise around 20% of the sample. In the case of this clonotype: What antigen it recognizes has not been identified. There are no base qualities to consult, and no much larger clone falls within one base.

The CDR3 runs 13 amino acids, cysteine and phenylalanine included. Just the 39-base CDR3 DNA is kept, in frame starting at base 1. Relative to germline, V is 0 bases shorter and J is 6 bases shorter, with 10 bases between their ends. For CDR1 and CDR2, the germline V gene lists SGHRS and YFSETQ. The sequence was obtained from a male donor with lung adenocarcinoma. The CD4 and CD8 labels of this study may be unreliable. The rearrangement joined TRBV5-1 to TRBJ2-7, with the D gene not confidently named. Sequenced material: CD4+ T cells from the center of a lung tumor. In the paper's terms, the cell subset or site label means: tumor center region. The CDR3 reads CASSLEQTVEQYF. The DNA is TGCGCCAGCAGCTTGGAACAGACTGTCGAGCAGTACTTC.